This record looks at one T cell receptor beta chain sequence and its context. Its cognate antigen is unknown. Indicated time point: patch test 2, 6 weeks after DPC sensitization. As for treatment: therapeutic diphenylcyclopropenone sensitization with weekly scalp DPC. TCRdb reanalysed the RACE reads using MiXCR and keeps one entry per CDR3 protein. The sample records 360,000 or so distinct CDR3 sequences, under 6.5% being singletons. The CDR3 totals 16 residues. V trimming: 0 bases; J trimming: 6 bases; junction bases outside the gene matches: 6. Germline V lookup: CDR1 MNHEY, CDR2 SVGAGI. This record belongs to a study of human T cells and chemical hapten exposure. Whole-study results and caveats: Compared with pre-sensitization or healthy control sets, expanded TCRs clustered more. After DPC sensitization, TCRs above 1 in 1000 frequency showed no change.

This rearrangement joins TRBV6-5 to TRBJ2-2; TRBD1 agrees at 8 bases. The clonotype originates from a young woman with alopecia areata. Some clones in this sample may be carry-over from other donors' samples. This specimen consisted of whole blood, obtained in connection with sensitization to the hapten diphenylcyclopropenone (DPC). For the CDR3, the DNA is TGTGCCAGCAGTTACTCCCGGACAGGGCGAGCCGGGGAGCTGTTTTTT. Translating gives CASSYSRTGRAGELFF.